Following are 6 T cell receptor beta chains from one sample sequenced in a study of vaccination effects on CD4 cells after COVID-19. Expansion with viral peptide pools was applied to antigen-specific CD4+ T cells by the ViraFEST assay prior to sequencing. Investigators separated out CD4+ T cells once approximately 10 days of culture had passed. By PCR, the person was confirmed to have had SARS-CoV-2 infection between March and December 2020. The protocol was immunoSEQ multiplex PCR, while the TCRdb copy is restricted to in-frame clones and leaves out a portion. The sample shows tens of thousands of clones, roughly 73% of them seen only once. Antigen specificity for these receptors is unknown. This material consisted of CD4+ T cells from PBMCs cultured with a peptide pool, taken before COVID-19 vaccination. The receptors shown here come from a human donor who had a prior SARS-CoV-2 infection.

The V gene is TRBV6-5, the J gene TRBJ2-3, with D perhaps given as TRBD1 or TRBD2 (5 bases each). Trimming stripped 6 bases from V and 2 bases from J, with 9 bases between. This CDR3 contains 13 residues. The V gene's germline CDR1 is MNHEY and CDR2 SVGAGI. As DNA, the CDR3 is TGTGCCAGCAGCGGGACCCTCACAGATACGCAGTATTTT. The encoded protein is CASSGTLTDTQYF.

The V and J genes are TRBV19 and TRBJ2-7; possible D gene TRBD2, 7 bases. The germline V gene has CDR1 LNHDA and CDR2 SQIVND (reference sequence). V shed 5 bases and J shed 3 bases, with 14 bases lying between them. This CDR3 has 14 residues. The CDR3 spells CASSWAGALYEQYF. CDR3 sequence (DNA): TGTGCCAGTAGTTGGGCGGGGGCTCTCTACGAGCAGTACTTC.

J is TRBJ2-2 and V is TRBV5-1, with 7 bases matching TRBD2. In germline, CDR1 is SGHRS, CDR2 YFSETQ. Unmatched junction bases numbered 11, after V lost 1 base and J lost 5 bases. The CDR3 contains 17 residues. Here the CDR3 DNA reads TGCGCCAGCAGCTTGCTTTCGGCGGGAGATGGGACCGGGGAGCTGTTTTTT. Encoded protein: CASSLLSAGDGTGELFF.

J is TRBJ1-4 and V is TRBV5-1; 8 bases align to TRBD1. Germline assignment: CDR1 SGHRS and CDR2 YFSETQ. V dropped 4 bases and J dropped 7; count of bases not matched to a gene: 9. This CDR3 is 15 amino acids long. DNA for the CDR3: TGCGCCAGCAGCATGGACAGGGCTCTGGGTGAAAAACTGTTTTTT. Protein sequence: CASSMDRALGEKLFF.

The V gene is TRBV5-8, the J gene TRBJ1-2, with TRBD1 identical over 7 bases. This CDR3 is 15 amino acids long. Germline V CDR1 and CDR2: SGHTS, YDEGEE. V lost 0 bases to trimming and J lost 6 bases; unmatched junction nucleotides: 8. The CDR3 region is CASSLGVTGKNGYTF. The CDR3, as DNA: TGTGCCAGCAGCTTGGGGGTGACAGGGAAGAATGGCTACACCTTC.

The V and J genes are TRBV24-1 and TRBJ2-3, with 7 nucleotides matching TRBD2. Germline trimming cut 0 bases from V and 1 base from J; bases unmatched to any gene: 3. This CDR3 is 16 amino acids long. Looked up from germline, CDR1 is KGHDR and CDR2 is SFDVKD. The CDR3 DNA reads as TGTGCCACCAGTGATTTGGGGCTAGCGGGCACAGATACGCAGTATTTT. It codes for CATSDLGLAGTDTQYF.